The clone carrying this TCR beta chain was counted ten times or more. This specimen belongs to a study of blood T cell repertoires in COVID-19. Background on the study: The origin of the acute and convalescent COVID-19 samples was the United States, Italy and Spain.

Original processing methods: Reference gene primer amplification yielded estimated nucleated cell counts. Profiling relied on immunoSEQ multiplex PCR, and the TCRdb table lists in-frame clones only, not all of them. Clone size and V and J calls were adopted from that table, with D and trimming inferred from the DNA. Found here are 100,000 to 150,000 clones, about 72% of them singletons; the top ten hold 1.5% to 2%. Trimming removed 6 bases from V and 5 bases from J, with 11 bases in between. The CDR3 extends over 13 amino acids. Sequenced material: peripheral blood. The clonotype was recovered from a woman aged 65 to 85 with acute or convalescent COVID-19. V gene TRBV12-3 or TRBV12-4 combines with J gene TRBJ2-1; D not resolved. DNA for the CDR3: TGTGCCAGCAGCGCCCCGGGTGACAATGAGCAGTTCTTC. It is translated as CASSAPGDNEQFF.